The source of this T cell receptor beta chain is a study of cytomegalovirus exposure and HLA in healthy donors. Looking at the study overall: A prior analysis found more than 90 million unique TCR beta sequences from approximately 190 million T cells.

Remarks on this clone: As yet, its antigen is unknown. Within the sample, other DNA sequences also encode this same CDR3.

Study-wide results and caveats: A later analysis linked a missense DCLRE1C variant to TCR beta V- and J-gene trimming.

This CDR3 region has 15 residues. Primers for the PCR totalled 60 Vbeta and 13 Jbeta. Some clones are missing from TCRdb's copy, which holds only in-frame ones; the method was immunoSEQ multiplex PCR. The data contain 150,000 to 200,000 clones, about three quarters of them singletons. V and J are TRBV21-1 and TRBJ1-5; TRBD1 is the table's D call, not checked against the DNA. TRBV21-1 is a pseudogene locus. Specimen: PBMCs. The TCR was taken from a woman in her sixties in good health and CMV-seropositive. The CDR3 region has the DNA TGTGCCAGCAGCAGACAGGGTATCGGCAATCAGCCCCAGCATTTT. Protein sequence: CASSRQGIGNQPQHF.